At least ten counts were recorded for the clone carrying this T cell receptor beta chain. Its antigen is as yet unknown. MiXCR was run by TCRdb on the 5' RACE reads, yielding one entry per CDR3 protein. The sample includes about 540,000 distinct CDR3 sequences, roughly 12% of them seen just once. The data originate from a study of CD8 T cells in ankylosing spondylitis. General study points: In ankylosing spondylitis blood, a motif of eight highly homologous TCR beta variants appeared characteristic.

The sequencing input was blood, either unsorted or a sorted T cell fraction (not recorded which). The receptor's source is a male donor with ankylosing spondylitis.

The CDR3 sequence is CASSPQLAGDTQYF. Written as DNA, the CDR3 is TGTGCCAGCAGTCCCCAGCTAGCTGGAGATACGCAGTATTTT. The genes are TRBV7-9 and TRBJ2-3; tentative D call: TRBD2 (5 bases). Deletions cut 6 bases from V and 5 bases from J, with 15 bases between. Germline values: CDR1 SEHNR, CDR2 FQNEAQ (reference sequence). CDR3 length equals 14 residues.